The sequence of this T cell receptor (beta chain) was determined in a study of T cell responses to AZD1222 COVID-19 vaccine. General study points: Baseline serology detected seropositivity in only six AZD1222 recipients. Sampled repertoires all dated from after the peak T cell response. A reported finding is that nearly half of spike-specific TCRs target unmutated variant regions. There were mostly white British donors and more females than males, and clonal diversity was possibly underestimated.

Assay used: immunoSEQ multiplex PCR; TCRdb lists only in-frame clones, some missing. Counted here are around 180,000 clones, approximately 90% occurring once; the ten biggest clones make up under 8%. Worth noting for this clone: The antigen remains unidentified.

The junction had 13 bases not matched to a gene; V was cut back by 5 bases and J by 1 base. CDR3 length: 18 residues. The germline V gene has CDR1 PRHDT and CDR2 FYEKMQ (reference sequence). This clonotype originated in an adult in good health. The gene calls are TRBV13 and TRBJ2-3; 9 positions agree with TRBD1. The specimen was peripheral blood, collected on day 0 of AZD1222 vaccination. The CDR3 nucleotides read TGTGCCAGCAGCCCTAGGACAGGGGCAAGCCTTGGCACAGATACGCAGTATTTT. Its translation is CASSPRTGASLGTDTQYF.